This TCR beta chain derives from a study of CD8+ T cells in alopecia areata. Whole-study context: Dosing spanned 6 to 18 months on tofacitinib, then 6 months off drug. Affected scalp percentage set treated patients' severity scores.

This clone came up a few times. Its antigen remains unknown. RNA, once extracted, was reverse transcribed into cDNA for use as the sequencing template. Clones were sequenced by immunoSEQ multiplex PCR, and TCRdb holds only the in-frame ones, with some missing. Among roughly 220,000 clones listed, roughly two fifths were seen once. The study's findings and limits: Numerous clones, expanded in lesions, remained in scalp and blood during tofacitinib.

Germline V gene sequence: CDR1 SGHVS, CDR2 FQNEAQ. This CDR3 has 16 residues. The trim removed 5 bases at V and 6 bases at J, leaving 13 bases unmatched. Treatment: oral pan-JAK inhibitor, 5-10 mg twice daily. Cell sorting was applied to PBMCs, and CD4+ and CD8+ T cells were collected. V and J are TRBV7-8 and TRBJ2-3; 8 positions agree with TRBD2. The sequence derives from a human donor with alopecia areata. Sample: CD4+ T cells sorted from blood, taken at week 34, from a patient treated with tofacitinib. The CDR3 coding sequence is TGTGCCAGCAGCCTTCAAGCGGGGGTCCTCGGGGATACGCAGTATTTT. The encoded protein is CASSLQAGVLGDTQYF.